Below, 26 T cell receptor beta chains from the same sample are listed, as sequenced in a study of T cell changes during pregnancy in multiple sclerosis. Produced via immunoSEQ multiplex PCR; TCRdb's table is partial and in-frame only. The sample holds about 37,000 clones, about 90% seen once. The input for sequencing was CD4+ T cells from peripheral blood mononuclear cells, taken in the third trimester of pregnancy. These receptors originate from a female donor in good health, enrolled as a control in a pregnancy study.

This chain joins TRBV15 and TRBJ2-5; 9 nucleotides align to TRBD2. Trimming removed 0 bases from V and 5 bases from J; junction bases left unmatched: 7. This CDR3 contains 16 residues. Germline V gene lookup returns CDR1 LNHNV and CDR2 YYDKDF (reference sequence). CDR3 bases: TGTGCCACCAGCAGAGATGGACTAGCGCTGGGGGAGACCCAGTACTTC. The encoded protein is CATSRDGLALGETQYF.

The rearrangement joins TRBV18 to TRBJ1-5; D possibly corresponds to TRBD1 (5 bases). V was clipped by 3 bases and J by 4 bases, with 13 bases between them. The CDR3 is made up of 15 amino acids. Germline CDR1 and CDR2: KGHSH and LQKENI. The CDR3 DNA sequence: TGTGCCAGCTCACCGGGACTCCCGGAGAATCAGCCCCAGCATTTT. Amino acids: CASSPGLPENQPQHF.

The genes are TRBV7-3 and TRBJ2-5, with a weak D call TRBD2 (7 bases). CDR3 length: 15 residues. Trimming removed 5 bases from V and 5 bases from J, with 18 bases in between. Germline assignment: CDR1 SGHTA and CDR2 FQGTGA. CDR3 loop: CASSPWGGGWETQYF. Written as DNA, the CDR3 is TGTGCCAGCAGCCCCTGGGGCGGGGGCTGGGAGACCCAGTACTTC.

The chain employs TRBV14 and TRBJ2-2, with TRBD2 matching over 9 bases. J gave up 4 bases and V 1 base, and 10 bases lay outside the gene matches. The CDR3 is 18 residues long. Germline CDR1 and CDR2: SGHDN and FVKESK. The CDR3 DNA reads TGTGCCAGCAGCCAAGGATCTGGGCGGGGGGGCCGCACCGGGGAGCTGTTTTTT. Translated: CASSQGSGRGGRTGELFF.

V gene TRBV7-2 combines with J gene TRBJ2-7; 7 bases agree with TRBD2. Germline CDR1 reads SGHTA; CDR2 reads FQGNSA. V lost 1 base to trimming and J lost 3 bases; unmatched junction nucleotides: 6. This CDR3 region has 15 residues. The DNA of the CDR3 is TGTGCCAGCAGCTTAGGGGGGGGAAAAGGCTACGAGCAGTACTTC. Translation: CASSLGGGKGYEQYF.

The CDR3 protein is CASSPRLSDCTDTQYF. The CDR3 region has the DNA TGTGCCAGCAGTCCGCGTTTATCGGACTGCACAGATACGCAGTATTTT. This rearrangement joins TRBV27 to TRBJ2-3; maybe TRBD2 (5 bases). V was pared by 5 bases and J by 1 base, with 16 bases between. Looked up from germline, CDR1 is MNHEY and CDR2 is SMNVEV (reference sequence). The CDR3 consists of 16 residues.

This chain links TRBV27 with TRBJ1-2; 8 bases agree with TRBD1. CDR1 and CDR2 (germline): MNHEY, SMNVEV (reference sequence). The junction had 6 bases not matched to a gene; V was cut back by 5 bases and J by 7 bases. This CDR3 is built from 13 residues. The CDR3 DNA reads TGTGCCAGCAGTGCCTCGACAGGGGTTGGCTACACCTTC. Its translation is CASSASTGVGYTF.

This clone was seen only a few times. The chain is built from TRBV23-1 and TRBJ2-7, with TRBD1 identical over 8 bases. TRBV23-1 is an ORF; its function is uncertain. The CDR3 spans 16 residues. J lost 3 bases, V lost 2 bases, and 9 bases had no gene match. The CDR3 here is CASSQTDRDLLYEQYF. Written as DNA, the CDR3 is TGCGCCAGCAGTCAAACGGACAGGGACCTCCTCTACGAGCAGTACTTC.

This chain joins TRBV18 and TRBJ2-5; 10 positions match TRBD1. This CDR3 spans 16 amino acids. Per the germline V gene, CDR1 is KGHSH and CDR2 is LQKENI. The ends lost 3 bases at V and 2 bases at J; junction bases unmatched: 6. The chain's CDR3 is CASSPRTGGDQETQYF. The CDR3 nucleotides read TGTGCCAGCTCACCGAGGACAGGGGGTGATCAAGAGACCCAGTACTTC.

The chain links TRBV9 to TRBJ2-1; weak D call: TRBD2 (5 bases). Per the germline V gene, CDR1 is SGDLS and CDR2 is YYNGEE. CDR3 length: 15 residues. Deletions cut 4 bases from V and 4 bases from J, with 15 bases between. The CDR3 nucleotides read TGTGCCAGCAGCCCTCTTTGGGAGCGGTACAATGAGCAGTTCTTC. Its protein is CASSPLWERYNEQFF.

This sequence joins TRBV7-9 and TRBJ1-1; D is unclear. This CDR3 comprises 14 residues. The germline V gene encodes CDR1 SEHNR and CDR2 FQNEAQ (reference sequence). The V and J ends lost 4 bases and 1 base respectively, with 10 bases between them. The CDR3 nucleotides read TGTGCCAGCAGCTCCAGGTACTCGAACACTGAAGCTTTCTTT. Translated: CASSSRYSNTEAFF. Based on the CDR3 plus reference TRBV7-9 and TRBJ1-1, the full variable domain is DTGVSQNPRHKITKRGQNVTFRCDPISEHNRLYWYRQTLGQGPEFLTYFQNEAQLEKSRLLSDRFSAERPKGSFSTLEIQRTEQGDSAMYLCASSSRYSNTEAFFGQGTRLTVV.

Turning to this clone: This sample also contains other DNA sequences that code for the same CDR3. This sequence joins TRBV7-9 and TRBJ2-3; TRBD2 might be the D (6 bases). V dropped 4 bases and J dropped 6 bases, with 17 bases sitting between them. The CDR3 contains 15 residues. Germline loops: CDR1 SEHNR, CDR2 FQNEAQ (reference sequence). For the CDR3, the DNA is TGTGCCAGCAGCTCATCACTCGGGGGTTTGGATACGCAGTATTTT. Protein: CASSSSLGGLDTQYF.

The chain combines TRBV4-2 with TRBJ2-3; a weak D match, TRBD2 (7 bases). Looked up from germline, CDR1 is LGHNA and CDR2 is YNFKEQ. V lost 2 bases, J lost 2 bases, and 26 bases lay in between. The CDR3 contains 20 residues. CDR3 in DNA: TGTGCCAGCAGCCAAATTCGACGGGGGGCTAGGGGGGAAACCACAGATACGCAGTATTTT. Its translation: CASSQIRRGARGETTDTQYF.

This chain links TRBV2 with TRBJ2-5; D unclear. V dropped 7 bases and J dropped 7 bases, with 19 bases sitting between them. This CDR3 spans 14 amino acids. Looked up from germline, CDR1 is SNHLY and CDR2 is FYNNEI. The CDR3 is CASTPSEVIGTQYF. The CDR3 coding sequence is TGTGCCAGCACCCCGAGCGAAGTAATAGGGACCCAGTACTTC.

This clone was counted once. The chain joins TRBV18 to TRBJ2-7, with 8 positions matching TRBD2. This CDR3 comprises 15 residues. V was pared by 3 bases and J by 5 bases, with 9 bases of the junction left unmatched. In germline, CDR1 is KGHSH, CDR2 LQKENI. The CDR3: CASSPPGLGFHEQYF. CDR3 bases: TGTGCCAGCTCACCGCCGGGACTAGGCTTCCACGAGCAGTACTTC.

This chain uses TRBV11-3 with TRBJ2-3, with D tentatively TRBD1 (6 bases). Germline assignment: CDR1 SGHNT and CDR2 YENEEA. The CDR3 consists of 14 residues. V shed 3 bases and J shed 2 bases, with 9 bases lying between them. CDR3 coding DNA: TGTGCCAGCAGCTTCGGGGACATCACAGATACGCAGTATTTT. It encodes CASSFGDITDTQYF.

The chain combines TRBV7-2 with TRBJ2-2, with 13 bases lining up with TRBD2. Germline-derived CDR1 and CDR2 are SGHTA and FQGNSA. The CDR3 spans 19 residues. V was clipped by 4 bases and J by 1 base; unmatched bases: 9. The CDR3 coding sequence is TGTGCCAGCAGCTCCAAGACTAGCGGGAGGCTACTGAACACCGGGGAGCTGTTTTTT. It translates to CASSSKTSGRLLNTGELFF.

The chain joins TRBV6-5 to TRBJ2-3; the match to TRBD2 covers 7 bases. The junction had 7 bases not matched to a gene; V was cut back by 6 bases and J by 1 base. The CDR3 totals 15 residues. Germline lookup yields CDR1 MNHEY and CDR2 SVGAGI. The CDR3 sequence: CASRGGTGGTDTQYF. As DNA, the CDR3 is TGTGCCAGCAGGGGAGGGACGGGGGGCACAGATACGCAGTATTTT.

This clone was observed once. The V and J genes are TRBV5-1 and TRBJ2-3, with TRBD2 identical over 10 bases. V lost 7 bases and J lost 0; bases outside the gene matches: 2. In germline, CDR1 is SGHRS, CDR2 YFSETQ. This CDR3 is 14 amino acids long. The CDR3 bases are TGCGCCAGCCAGGGACTAGCGAGCACAGATACGCAGTATTTT. Residues: CASQGLASTDTQYF.

The gene calls are TRBV10-3 and TRBJ2-6, with 9 nucleotides matching TRBD2. V was pared by 4 bases and J by 2 bases, with 0 bases of the junction left unmatched. The germline CDR1 and CDR2 sequences are ENHRY and SYGVKD. This CDR3 is built from 15 residues. CDR3 DNA: TGTGCCATCAGTGGGACTAGCGCTGGGGCCAACGTCCTGACTTTC. This gives the protein CAISGTSAGANVLTF.

DNA of the CDR3: TGTGCCAGCAGTGAGACGGCAGGGGCGAGCACAGATACGCAGTATTTT. Translation: CASSETAGASTDTQYF. The genes are TRBV6-1 and TRBJ2-3; D possibly corresponds to TRBD1 (6 bases). The length of the CDR3 is 16 residues. V was cut by 3 bases and J by 0 bases, with 13 bases left in between. Germline values: CDR1 MNHNS, CDR2 SASEGT.

The V call is TRBV5-5, the J call TRBJ1-2; tentatively, D is TRBD1 (5 bases). The length of the CDR3 is 14 residues. CDR1 is SGHKS, CDR2 YYEKEE, per germline (reference sequence). V lost 6 bases, J lost 8 bases, and 20 bases lay in between. The CDR3 loop reads CASTHGQGAGGYTF. CDR3 DNA: TGTGCCAGCACCCACGGACAAGGGGCAGGAGGCTACACCTTC.

V is TRBV6-6 and J is TRBJ1-5, with TRBD1 matching over 11 bases. Unmatched junction bases numbered 6, after V lost 6 bases and J lost 5 bases. CDR1 is MNHNY, CDR2 SVGAGI, per germline (reference sequence). This CDR3 contains 15 residues. CDR3 in DNA: TGTGCCAGCAGAGCGGACAGGGGGCCGCATCAGCCCCAGCATTTT. It yields the protein CASRADRGPHQPQHF.

The gene calls are TRBV2 and TRBJ2-5; D gene unclear. The CDR3 contains 11 residues. V lost 8 bases and J lost 5, with 9 bases in between. Germline V gene lookup returns CDR1 SNHLY and CDR2 FYNNEI. The DNA of the CDR3 is TGTGCCAGCGCGTCGGGTGAGACCCAGTACTTC. This encodes CASASGETQYF.

The chain is built from TRBV7-9 and TRBJ1-2, with D possibly being TRBD1 (5 bases). The germline V gene has CDR1 SEHNR and CDR2 FQNEAQ (reference sequence). The ends were cut back, 1 base at V and 7 bases at J, with 19 bases in the middle. CDR3 length: 16 amino acids. The CDR3 DNA sequence: TGTGCCAGCAGCTTAGACTATGGGGGGATAGGTGGTGGCTACACCTTC. It codes for CASSLDYGGIGGGYTF.

This chain connects TRBV2 to TRBJ1-2; 10 bases map to TRBD1. The V and J ends lost 2 bases and 3 bases, in that order; junction bases with no gene match: 6. The length of the CDR3 is 16 residues. CDR1 and CDR2 from the germline V gene are SNHLY and FYNNEI. Here the CDR3 reads CASSEFRTGGYYGYTF. In DNA, the CDR3 is TGTGCCAGCAGTGAATTTCGGACAGGGGGTTACTATGGCTACACCTTC. The full variable domain, with the rest looked up from reference TRBV2 and TRBJ1-2, is EPEVTQTPSHQVTQMGQEVILRCVPISNHLYFYWYRQILGQKVEFLVSFYNNEISEKSEIFDDQFSVERPDGSNFTLKIRSTKLEDSAMYFCASSEFRTGGYYGYTFGSGTRLTVV.